This T cell receptor (beta chain) was recovered during a study of blood T cell repertoires in COVID-19. Study information: Nucleic acid was either cDNA or gDNA, and it came from T cells, B-cell-depleted T cells, or PBMCs.

Method: immunoSEQ multiplex PCR; TCRdb's copy keeps in-frame clones and lacks some. The sample lists roughly 150,000 clones; 70% to 90% were seen once. Germline V gives CDR1 SGHDT, CDR2 YYEEEE. This CDR3 region has 15 residues. V lost 1 base, J lost 2 bases, and 12 bases lay in between. The V call is TRBV5-6, the J call TRBJ1-2, with a weak D call TRBD1 (5 bases). The receptor was isolated from a woman aged 50 to 60 with COVID-19, enrolled during active disease. The source material was peripheral blood. CDR3 bases: TGTGCCAGCAGCTTGTTGCCTTCAGGGAACTATGGCTACACCTTC. As protein: CASSLLPSGNYGYTF.